This TCR beta chain was sequenced during a study of T cells in Graves' hyperthyroidism and ophthalmopathy. This clonotype was recorded at least ten times. The source material, RNA transcripts, was used to amplify TCR beta CDR3 regions. The HTBI primer set was used in a first-round RT-PCR of the TCR CDR3. TCRdb reprocessed the multiplex PCR reads with MiXCR, giving one entry per CDR3 protein. The sample has about 640,000 distinct CDR3 sequences; about 14% are singletons. The CDR3 totals 12 residues. Germline CDR1 is MDHEN and CDR2 is SYDVKM. Trimming removed 6 bases from V and 7 bases from J, with 10 bases in between.

V gene TRBV28 combines with J gene TRBJ2-1; tentatively, D is TRBD2 (6 bases). This sequence was found in a woman aged 45-60 years with Graves' ophthalmopathy. Sequences were obtained from blood. The DNA of the CDR3 is TGTGCCAGCAGGGCGGAGGGGAATGAGCAGTTCTTC. It specifies CASRAEGNEQFF.